This T cell receptor (beta chain) was sequenced in a study of blood T cell repertoires in COVID-19. Measured with immunoSEQ multiplex PCR; TCRdb has only the in-frame clones, and not every one. The sample has about 77,000 clones, 75% to 90% seen once; the top ten hold less than 6%. Losses at the gene ends were 8 bases for V and 0 bases for J; bases not matched to a gene: 4. CDR1 MNHEY and CDR2 SVGEGT come from the germline V gene. CDR3 size: 13 residues. The specimen sequenced was peripheral blood. The chain is built from TRBV6-2 or TRBV6-3 and TRBJ2-7; 7 positions match TRBD1. The source of this sequence is a woman between 65 and 79 years old with acute or convalescent COVID-19. The CDR3 is CASGWDSSYEQYF. CDR3 bases: TGTGCCAGCGGTTGGGACAGCTCCTACGAGCAGTACTTC.